Sequencing of this TCR beta chain was carried out in a study of CD8+CD57+ T cells in acquired aplastic anemia listed by TCRdb under 2018. Looking at the study overall: DNA extracted from sorted CD4+ and CD8+ cells had a mean of about 3.3 ug, with a range of roughly 0.2 to 27.4 ug. Mean read counts for healthy donor samples were 10 million to 10.8 million for CD4+ cells and 11.0 million for CD8+ cells.

Results the study describes overall, beyond this receptor: Although roughly 29 CD8+ CDR3 sequences were shared by patients and controls, these sequences appeared highly expressed in patients and within the immunodominant clones of patients. Between patients and healthy controls, no significant difference in CD8+ Simpson's diversity was found (P=0.060).

The germline V gene encodes CDR1 SGHNT and CDR2 YENEEA. CDR3 length: 15 amino acids, cysteine to phenylalanine. Only the CDR3 part of the read is kept: 45 bases, read in frame from the first base. V has 7 bases trimmed and J has 2 bases trimmed; junction bases matching no gene number 6. In the study, sorted CD4+ and CD8+ blood T cells from patients with severe aplastic anemia and from healthy subjects underwent deep sequencing of TCR repertoires. Ficoll-Paque density gradient centrifugation was used to isolate peripheral blood mononuclear cells. CD4+ and CD8+ T cells were sorted by FACS or magnetic beads before DNA extraction. With regard to this clonotype: The specificity of this receptor is unknown. Per-base quality was not reported, and no clone a single base away is much larger than it.

Profiling of TCR beta VDJ combinations and CDR3 sequences used genomic DNA as the template. An Illumina HiSeq 2000 was used for TCR repertoire sequencing. The source study handled its data this way. TRBV/TRBJ rearrangement plots, CDR3 size and DJ length profiles, and Simpson's diversity index were used to assess repertoires. Whichever DNA sequence was most abundant in the deep sequencing data was defined as the immunodominant clone. CDR3 amino acid sequences were checked for sharing between subjects and were compared against published repertoires and the VDJdb database. TCRdb's own reprocessing of the public reads used fastp at Q25 and MiXCR and kept productive beta chains. Every entry covers one CDR3 protein and lists the most common genes and DNA from its rows. TCRdb assigned the V and J calls; the authors' analysis was not used. The sample contains about 220,000 distinct CDR3 sequences, 30% to 40% of them found a single time. Around 1.1% of the sample is held by the ten biggest clonotypes.

Sequencing input: sorted CD4+, CD8+, or CD8+CD57+ T cells (not recorded which) from PBMCs. The TCR originated in a human donor in good health, serving as a control. The chain was built from TRBV11-3 and TRBJ2-5; a stretch of 11 junction bases matches TRBD2. The CDR3 here reads CASISGTSGQETQYF. The sequenced DNA is TGTGCCAGCATTTCCGGGACTAGCGGACAAGAGACCCAGTACTTC.